In this sample, the clone carrying this T cell receptor (beta chain) turned up once. Its specificity is unknown. An approximately 120-subject validation cohort, separate from the approximately 720-subject first cohort, supplied the donors. Method: immunoSEQ multiplex PCR; TCRdb's copy keeps in-frame clones and lacks some. The sample contains hundreds of thousands of clones, 86% of which appear only once. The CDR3 contains 16 residues. The data were obtained in a study of cytomegalovirus exposure and HLA in healthy donors. General study points: Under in vitro conditions, a few CMV-associated chains were confirmed as specific for CMV antigens. The investigators catalogued 164 TCR beta chains as cytomegalovirus-associated.

The chain recombines TRBV12-2 with TRBJ1-5; TRBD1, as called in the table, went unchecked against the DNA. TRBV12-2 represents a pseudogene. The clonotype was recovered from a woman in her twenties or thirties in good health and CMV-seropositive. The sequencing input was PBMCs. The CDR3 spells CASRLGSPEVGQPQHF. CDR3 bases: TGTGCAAGTCGCTTAGGATCCCCGGAAGTGGGCCAGCCCCAGCATTTT.